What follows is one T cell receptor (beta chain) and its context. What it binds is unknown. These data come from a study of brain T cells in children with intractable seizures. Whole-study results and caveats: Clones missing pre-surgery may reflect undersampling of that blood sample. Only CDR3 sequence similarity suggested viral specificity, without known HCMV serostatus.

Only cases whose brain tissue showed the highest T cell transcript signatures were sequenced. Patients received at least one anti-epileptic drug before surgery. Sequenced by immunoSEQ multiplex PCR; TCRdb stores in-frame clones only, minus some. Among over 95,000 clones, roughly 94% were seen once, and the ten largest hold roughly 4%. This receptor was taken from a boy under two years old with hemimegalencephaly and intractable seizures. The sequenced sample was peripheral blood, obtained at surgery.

The CDR3: CASRQGAGETQYF. In nucleotides, the CDR3 is TGCGCCAGCAGACAGGGGGCAGGGGAGACCCAGTACTTC. V is TRBV10-2 and J is TRBJ2-5; TRBD1 aligns across 9 bases. Looked up from germline, CDR1 is WSHSY and CDR2 is SAAADI. Germline trimming cut 6 bases from V and 5 bases from J; bases unmatched to any gene: 4. This CDR3 is built from 13 residues.